The T cell receptor beta chain described here comes from a study of cytomegalovirus exposure and HLA in healthy donors. Study results and caveats: A further, later analysis showed that HLA-associated TCR beta chains (compared with equally common others) were more clonally expanded. In a later analysis, parvovirus B19, influenza, CMV and Epstein-Barr virus appeared linked to several top co-occurrence clusters.

V dropped 5 bases and J dropped 5 bases, with 13 bases sitting between them. The CDR3 consists of 13 residues. Germline V gives CDR1 SGHDT, CDR2 YYEEEE. The PCR employed 60 Vbeta primers together with 13 Jbeta primers. Produced via immunoSEQ multiplex PCR; TCRdb's table is partial and in-frame only. The table lists roughly 90,000 clones, 65% to 85% of them singletons, with about 2.1% in the top ten. Points on this clone: The antigen remains undetermined.

This TCR was sampled from a man aged 18 to 29 in good health and CMV-seronegative. Sequenced material: PBMCs. This chain joins TRBV5-6 and TRBJ2-5, with a weak D call TRBD1 (7 bases). CDR3 protein: CASSETGRETQYF. The CDR3 DNA is TGTGCCAGCAGTGAGACAGGGAGGGAGACCCAGTACTTC.